Below are 16 T cell receptor beta chains sequenced from a single sample in a study of coeliac disease. General study results and limits: Active celiac intraepithelial and lamina propria samples had lower TRB and TRG clonality than control samples.

Here immunoSEQ multiplex PCR was the method, and the copy in TCRdb shows in-frame clones only, minus some. The repertoire holds about 4,200 clones, with 68% as singletons. Their cognate antigens are unknown. The sample comprised intraepithelial lymphocytes from the gut. These receptors came from a woman aged 18-29 years with active celiac disease.

V gene TRBV5-1 combines with J gene TRBJ2-1; the match to TRBD2 covers 8 bases. This CDR3 spans 14 amino acids. Trimming took 4 bases from V and 7 from J; bases not matched to a gene: 7. The germline V gene has CDR1 SGHRS and CDR2 YFSETQ. CDR3 sequence: CASSEAGAWNEQFF. In DNA, the CDR3 is TGCGCCAGCAGCGAAGCGGGAGCTTGGAATGAGCAGTTCTTC.

The rearrangement uses TRBV15 and TRBJ2-7, with D perhaps matching TRBD1 (5 bases). In germline, CDR1 is LNHNV, CDR2 YYDKDF (reference sequence). CDR3 length equals 14 residues. V was cut by 1 base and J by 2 bases, with 9 bases left in between. CDR3 in amino acids: CATSRGQGPYEQYF. CDR3 nucleotides: TGTGCCACCAGCAGAGGCCAGGGTCCCTACGAGCAGTACTTC.

A few counts support this clone. The chain couples TRBV18 to TRBJ2-5; 9 nucleotides align to TRBD2. V gave up 3 bases and J gave up 1 base; unmatched junction bases: 9. The CDR3 loop spans 17 amino acids. Germline V CDR1 and CDR2: KGHSH, LQKENI. CDR3 residues: CASSPQKVAGAQETQYF. CDR3 nucleotide sequence: TGTGCCAGCTCACCCCAGAAGGTAGCGGGGGCCCAAGAGACCCAGTACTTC.

This rearrangement joins TRBV21-1 to TRBJ1-1; TRBD1, as called in the table, went unchecked against the DNA. TRBV21-1 is tagged as a pseudogene. There are 21 residues in the CDR3. CDR3 coding DNA: TGTGCCAGCAGCAAACGAAGTGAGGGAACGGACAGGATAGAAGGTAACACTGAAGCTTTCTTT. Its translation is CASSKRSEGTDRIEGNTEAFF.

This clone was recorded a few times. This chain joins TRBV28 and TRBJ2-7; weak D call: TRBD1 (6 bases). The CDR3 is 17 amino acids. Germline CDR1 MDHEN, CDR2 SYDVKM. Trimming cost V 4 bases and J 2 bases, with 21 bases left between them. Written as DNA, the CDR3 is TGTGCCAGCAGTTCCGCCTTCCGGACAGCGTCAACCTACGAGCAGTACTTC. This translates into CASSSAFRTASTYEQYF.

J is TRBJ2-1 and V is TRBV6-1; 11 positions agree with TRBD2. Germline V gene lookup returns CDR1 MNHNS and CDR2 SASEGT. V lost 9 bases and J lost 4; bases outside the gene matches: 8. The CDR3 has 15 amino acids. The DNA for the CDR3 is TGTGCCAGTTATACCGGGACTAGCGGATACAATGAGCAGTTCTTC. This translates into CASYTGTSGYNEQFF.

V usage is TRBV5-1 and J usage is TRBJ2-5; 14 nucleotides match TRBD2. Germline lookup yields CDR1 SGHRS and CDR2 YFSETQ. The length of the CDR3 is 17 residues. The ends lost 4 bases at V and 1 base at J; junction bases unmatched: 6. In DNA, the CDR3 is TGCGCCAGCAGCCCGGGACTAGCGGGAGTAGGCCAAGAGACCCAGTACTTC. Amino acids: CASSPGLAGVGQETQYF.

The chain employs TRBV6-6 and TRBJ2-5, with 10 bases that match TRBD2. The CDR3 loop spans 14 amino acids. From germline, CDR1 is MNHNY and CDR2 SVGAGI (reference sequence). V was clipped by 5 bases and J by 2 bases; unmatched bases: 2. The CDR3 sequence is CASSGLADQETQYF. The CDR3 nucleotides are TGTGCCAGCAGTGGACTAGCGGATCAAGAGACCCAGTACTTC.

The chain joins TRBV28 to TRBJ1-4; 10 nucleotides align to TRBD1. Germline V gene data show CDR1 as MDHEN and CDR2 as SYDVKM. The ends lost 3 bases at V and 7 bases at J; junction bases unmatched: 17. The CDR3 consists of 19 residues. The CDR3 spells CASSFPGQGTMGFFEKLFF. The CDR3 DNA reads TGTGCCAGCAGTTTTCCGGGACAGGGGACGATGGGTTTTTTTGAAAAACTGTTTTTT.

The rearrangement uses TRBV2 and TRBJ2-1; 10 bases map to TRBD2. V was pared by 8 bases and J by 8 bases, with 9 bases of the junction left unmatched. Germline CDR1 and CDR2: SNHLY and FYNNEI. There are 14 residues in the CDR3. As DNA, the CDR3 is TGTGCCAGCGGTCCGCTAGCGGGGGTTCATGAGCAGTTCTTC. Translated: CASGPLAGVHEQFF. Together with reference TRBV2 and TRBJ2-1, the CDR3 gives the full variable domain: EPEVTQTPSHQVTQMGQEVILRCVPISNHLYFYWYRQILGQKVEFLVSFYNNEISEKSEIFDDQFSVERPDGSNFTLKIRSTKLEDSAMYFCASGPLAGVHEQFFGPGTRLTVL.

This clone was observed a few times. Since a far larger clone is one base different, this is likely a read error. Other nucleotide sequences in the sample specify the same CDR3. V gene TRBV4-1 combines with J gene TRBJ2-7; TRBD1 matches 7 bases. From germline, CDR1 is MGHRA and CDR2 YSYEKL. CDR3 length: 16 residues. The CDR3 region has the DNA TGCGCCAGCAGTCAAGATTTATCGGGACAGCCTTACGAGCAGTACTTC. It codes for CASSQDLSGQPYEQYF.

The V gene is TRBV29-1, the J gene TRBJ2-7; 8 bases agree with TRBD1. The V segment lost 1 base and the J segment 3 bases; nucleotides outside the gene matches: 5. Looked up from germline, CDR1 is SQVTM and CDR2 is ANQGSEA. There are 14 residues in the CDR3. CDR3 protein: CSVEGDRGVYEQYF. The CDR3, as DNA: TGCAGCGTTGAAGGCGACAGGGGTGTCTACGAGCAGTACTTC.

This chain uses TRBV5-6 with TRBJ2-7, with TRBD1 identical over 10 bases. The CDR3 totals 14 residues. V lost 5 bases, J lost 2 bases, and 4 bases stayed unmatched. CDR1 is SGHDT, CDR2 YYEEEE, per germline. The CDR3 DNA is TGTGCCAGCAGACGGACAGGGGGACCCTACGAGCAGTACTTC. This codes for CASRRTGGPYEQYF.

This chain uses TRBV9 with TRBJ2-2; 8 nucleotides align to TRBD2. Trimming took 4 bases from V and 5 from J; bases not matched to a gene: 4. There are 14 residues in the CDR3. Germline CDR1 and CDR2: SGDLS and YYNGEE. CDR3 bases: TGTGCCAGCAGCCCCGGGGGGGTGACCGGGGAGCTGTTTTTT. Amino acid sequence: CASSPGGVTGELFF.

J is TRBJ1-5 and V is TRBV14; D gene unclear. Deletions cut 5 bases from V and 1 base from J, with 6 bases between. The CDR3 has 13 amino acids. The V gene's germline CDR1 is SGHDN and CDR2 FVKESK. CDR3 loop: CASSAQSNQPQHF. CDR3 coding DNA: TGTGCCAGCAGCGCGCAAAGCAATCAGCCCCAGCATTTT.

The chain couples TRBV15 to TRBJ2-5, with TRBD2 identical over 9 bases. This CDR3 has 15 amino acids. V lost 1 base and J lost 9; bases outside the gene matches: 9. Germline CDR1 is LNHNV and CDR2 is YYDKDF (reference sequence). The CDR3 DNA sequence: TGTGCCACCAGCAGAGGGACTAGCGTGGACGTGGCCCAGTACTTC. It encodes CATSRGTSVDVAQYF.